These 7 T cell receptor beta chains came from one sample sequenced in a study of shared clonotypes between healthy human individuals. Generated by immunoSEQ multiplex PCR, the TCRdb table keeps only in-frame clones and is missing some. This sample yields fewer than 1.8 million clones, of which approximately 98.5% are seen a single time; roughly 0.36% belongs to the top ten. Sequencing was performed on naive CD4+ T cells sorted from blood. Subset here: CD45RA+ positively selected. All receptors come from a man under 40 in good health.

The chain carries TRBV5-1 and TRBJ2-5; 10 nucleotides agree with TRBD2. Germline V gene data show CDR1 as SGHRS and CDR2 as YFSETQ. The junction had 5 bases not matched to a gene; V was cut back by 2 bases and J by 4 bases. There are 15 residues in the CDR3. CDR3 sequence (DNA): TGCGCCAGCAGCTTTGATAGCGGGAGGAGAGAGACCCAGTACTTC. Amino acid sequence: CASSFDSGRRETQYF. The full variable domain, rest sourced from reference TRBV5-1 and TRBJ2-5, is KAGVTQTPRYLIKTRGQQVTLSCSPISGHRSVSWYQQTPGQGLQFLFEYFSETQRNKGNFPGRFSGRQFSNSRSEMNVSTLELGDSALYLCASSFDSGRRETQYFGPGTRLLVL.

V gene TRBV10-1 combines with J gene TRBJ2-2; tentatively, D is TRBD1 (6 bases). The germline gives CDR1 WNHNN, CDR2 SYGVQD (reference sequence). V lost 11 bases and J lost 4, with 23 bases in between. This CDR3 is 16 amino acids long. CDR3 loop: CAVGSGASGVTGELFF. The CDR3 nucleotides read TGCGCCGTCGGGTCAGGGGCTAGTGGAGTCACCGGGGAGCTGTTTTTT.

Remarks on this clone: At the DNA level, this CDR3 is encoded by other sequences in the same sample as well. The gene calls are TRBV18 and TRBJ2-5, with unresolved D. V lost 0 bases and J lost 5, with 7 bases in between. The CDR3 has 13 amino acids. CDR1 is KGHSH and CDR2 is LQKENI in the germline V gene. The CDR3 region has the DNA TGTGCCAGCTCACCACCGAGTTTCGAGACCCAGTACTTC. Its translation is CASSPPSFETQYF.

The J gene is TRBJ2-2, the V gene TRBV18; unclear D gene. The CDR3 is 16 residues long. V lost 2 bases to trimming and J lost 6 bases, with 16 bases between them. Germline lookup yields CDR1 KGHSH and CDR2 LQKENI. The CDR3 is CASSPGSLRNSGELFF. CDR3 DNA sequence: TGTGCCAGCTCACCAGGATCTTTGCGAAACTCCGGGGAGCTGTTTTTT. The whole variable domain, remainder taken from reference TRBV18 and TRBJ2-2, is NAGVMQNPRHLVRRRGQEARLRCSPMKGHSHVYWYRQLPEEGLKFMVYLQKENIIDESGMPKERFSAEFPKEGPSILRIQQVVRGDSAAYFCASSPGSLRNSGELFFGEGSRLTVL.

For this clone: The sample holds other DNA sequences that translate to the same CDR3. The rearrangement joins TRBV7-2 to TRBJ2-1; D uncertain. V lost 1 base to trimming and J lost 6 bases, with 4 bases between them. Germline CDR1 reads SGHTA; CDR2 reads FQGNSA. CDR3 length: 12 amino acids. The CDR3: CASSLDRNEQFF. The CDR3 nucleotides read TGTGCCAGCAGCTTAGACCGCAATGAGCAGTTCTTC.

The genes are TRBV4-1 and TRBJ2-1, with TRBD2 matching 13 bases. Per the germline V gene, CDR1 is MGHRA and CDR2 is YSYEKL. The CDR3 runs to 16 residues. Trimming at V came to 4 bases and at J to 6 bases, leaving 6 bases not matched to a gene. The CDR3 sequence: CASSPQTSGRRNEQFF. In nucleotides, the CDR3 is TGCGCCAGCAGCCCGCAGACTAGCGGGAGGCGCAATGAGCAGTTCTTC.

The chain is built from TRBV28 and TRBJ2-7; 7 positions agree with TRBD1. V gave up 6 bases and J gave up 2 bases; unmatched junction bases: 7. Germline V lookup: CDR1 MDHEN, CDR2 SYDVKM. The CDR3 is 14 residues long. The CDR3, as DNA: TGTGCCAGCAGCTCACACAGGGGCCCCTACGAGCAGTACTTC. Translation gives CASSSHRGPYEQYF.